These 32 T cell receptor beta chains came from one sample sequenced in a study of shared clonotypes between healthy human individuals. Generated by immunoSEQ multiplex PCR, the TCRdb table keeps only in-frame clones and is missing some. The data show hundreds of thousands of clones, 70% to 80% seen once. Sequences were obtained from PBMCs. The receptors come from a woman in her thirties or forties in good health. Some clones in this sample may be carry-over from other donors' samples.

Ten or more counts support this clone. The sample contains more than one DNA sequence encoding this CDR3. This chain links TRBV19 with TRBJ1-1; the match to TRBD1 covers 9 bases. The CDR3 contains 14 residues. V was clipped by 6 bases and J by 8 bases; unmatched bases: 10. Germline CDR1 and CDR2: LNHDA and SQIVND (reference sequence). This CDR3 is CASRRGRDREEAFF. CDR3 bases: TGTGCCAGTAGACGGGGGCGGGACAGGGAAGAAGCTTTCTTT.

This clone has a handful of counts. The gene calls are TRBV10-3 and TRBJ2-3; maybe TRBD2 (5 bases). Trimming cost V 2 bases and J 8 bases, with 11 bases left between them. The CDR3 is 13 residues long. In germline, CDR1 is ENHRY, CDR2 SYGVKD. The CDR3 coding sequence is TGTGCCATCAGTGAGGACGGTGGAGGTACGCAGTATTTT. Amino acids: CAISEDGGGTQYF.

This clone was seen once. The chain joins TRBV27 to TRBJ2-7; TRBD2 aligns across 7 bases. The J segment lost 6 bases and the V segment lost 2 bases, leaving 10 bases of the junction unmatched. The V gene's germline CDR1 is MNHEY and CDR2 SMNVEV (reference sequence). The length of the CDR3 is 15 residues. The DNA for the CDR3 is TGTGCCAGCAGTTTAAATCGGGACTACCTTTCCGAGCAGTACTTC. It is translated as CASSLNRDYLSEQYF.

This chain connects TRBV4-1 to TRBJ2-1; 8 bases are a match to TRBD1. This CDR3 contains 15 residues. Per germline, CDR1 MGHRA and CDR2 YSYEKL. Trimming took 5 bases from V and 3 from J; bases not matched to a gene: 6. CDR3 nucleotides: TGCGCCAGCAGCTTCGGACAGGGACTCTACAATGAGCAGTTCTTC. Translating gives CASSFGQGLYNEQFF.

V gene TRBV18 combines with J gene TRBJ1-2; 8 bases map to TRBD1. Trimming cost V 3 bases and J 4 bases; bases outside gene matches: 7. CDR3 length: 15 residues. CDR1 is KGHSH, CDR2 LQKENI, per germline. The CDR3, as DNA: TGTGCCAGCTCACCTGCGGACAGGGCCTCCTATGGCTACACCTTC. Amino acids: CASSPADRASYGYTF.

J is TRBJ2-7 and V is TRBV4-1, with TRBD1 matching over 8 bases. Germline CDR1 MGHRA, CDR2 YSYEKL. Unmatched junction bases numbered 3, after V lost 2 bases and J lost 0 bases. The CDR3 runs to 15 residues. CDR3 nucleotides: TGCGCCAGCAGCCAACGACAGGGGATCTCCTACGAGCAGTACTTC. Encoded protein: CASSQRQGISYEQYF.

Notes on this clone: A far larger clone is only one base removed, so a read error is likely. CDR3 amino acids: CASSEYDLPLNEQFF. The CDR3 nucleotides read TGCGCCAGCAGTGAGTATGACTTGCCCCTCAATGAGCAGTTCTTC. The rearrangement joins TRBV10-2 to TRBJ2-1; D is unclear. Per the germline V gene, CDR1 is WSHSY and CDR2 is SAAADI. V dropped 1 base and J dropped 6 bases, with 13 bases sitting between them. The CDR3 runs to 15 residues.

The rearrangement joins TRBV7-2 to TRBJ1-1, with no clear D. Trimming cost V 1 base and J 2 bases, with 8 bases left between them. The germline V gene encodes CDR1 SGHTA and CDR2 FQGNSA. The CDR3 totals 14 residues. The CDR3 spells CASSLEGYNTEAFF. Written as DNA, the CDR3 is TGTGCCAGCAGCTTAGAAGGGTACAACACTGAAGCTTTCTTT.

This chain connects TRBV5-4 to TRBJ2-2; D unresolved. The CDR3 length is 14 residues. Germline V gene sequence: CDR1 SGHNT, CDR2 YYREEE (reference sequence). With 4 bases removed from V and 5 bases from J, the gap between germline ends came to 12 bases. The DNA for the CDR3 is TGTGCCAGCAGCACGCCATCTGGGACCGGGGAGCTGTTTTTT. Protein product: CASSTPSGTGELFF.

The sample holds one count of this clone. The CDR3 DNA sequence: TGTGCCTGGAGTGCAGTCGGCAGGGGAGGGATAAACTCTGGAAACACCATATATTTT. Its translation: CAWSAVGRGGINSGNTIYF. This chain uses TRBV30 with TRBJ1-3, with D possibly matching TRBD1 (6 bases). This CDR3 spans 19 amino acids. Trimming took 1 base from V and 0 from J, leaving 22 bases between them. Germline V gives CDR1 GTSNPN, CDR2 SVGIG (reference sequence).

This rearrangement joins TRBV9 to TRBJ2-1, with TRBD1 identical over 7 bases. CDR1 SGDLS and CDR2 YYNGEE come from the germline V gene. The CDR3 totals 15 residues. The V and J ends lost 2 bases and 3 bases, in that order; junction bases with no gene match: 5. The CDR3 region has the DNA TGTGCCAGCAGCGTCGGACAGGATTTCTACAATGAGCAGTTCTTC. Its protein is CASSVGQDFYNEQFF.

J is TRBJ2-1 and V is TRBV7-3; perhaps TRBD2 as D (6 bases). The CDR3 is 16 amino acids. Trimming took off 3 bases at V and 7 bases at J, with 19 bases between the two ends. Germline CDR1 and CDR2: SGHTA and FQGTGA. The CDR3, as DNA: TGTGCCAGCAGCTTTATGGGCGGGATCGGCTCGAATGAGCAGTTCTTC. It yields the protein CASSFMGGIGSNEQFF.

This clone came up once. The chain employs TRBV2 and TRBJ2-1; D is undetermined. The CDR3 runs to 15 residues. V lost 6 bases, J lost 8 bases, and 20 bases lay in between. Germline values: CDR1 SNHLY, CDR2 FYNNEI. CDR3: CASSGVRTPVDEQFF. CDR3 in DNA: TGTGCCAGCAGCGGCGTACGCACGCCGGTAGATGAGCAGTTCTTC.

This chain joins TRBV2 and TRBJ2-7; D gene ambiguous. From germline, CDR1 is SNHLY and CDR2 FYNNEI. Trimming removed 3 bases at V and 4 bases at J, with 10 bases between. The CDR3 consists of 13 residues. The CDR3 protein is CASSEQAKYEQYF. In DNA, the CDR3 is TGTGCCAGCAGTGAGCAGGCGAAGTACGAGCAGTACTTC.

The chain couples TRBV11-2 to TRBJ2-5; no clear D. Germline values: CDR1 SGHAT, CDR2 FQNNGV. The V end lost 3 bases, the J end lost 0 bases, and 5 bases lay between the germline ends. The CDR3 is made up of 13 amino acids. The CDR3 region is CASSFGNQETQYF. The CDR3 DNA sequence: TGTGCCAGCAGCTTCGGCAACCAAGAGACCCAGTACTTC.

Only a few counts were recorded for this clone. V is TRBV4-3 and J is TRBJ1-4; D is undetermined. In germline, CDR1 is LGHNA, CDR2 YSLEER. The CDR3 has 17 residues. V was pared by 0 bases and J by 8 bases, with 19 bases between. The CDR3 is CASSQDLGNPAGEKLFF. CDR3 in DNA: TGCGCCAGCAGCCAAGATTTGGGCAATCCGGCGGGGGAAAAACTGTTTTTT.

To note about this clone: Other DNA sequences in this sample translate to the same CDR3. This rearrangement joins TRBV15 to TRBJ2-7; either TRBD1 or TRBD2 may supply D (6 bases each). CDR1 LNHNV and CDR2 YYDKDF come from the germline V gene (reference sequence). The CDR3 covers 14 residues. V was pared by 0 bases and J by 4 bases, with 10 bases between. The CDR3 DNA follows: TGTGCCACCAGCAGAGACCGAGGGGGGTACGAGCAGTACTTC. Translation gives CATSRDRGGYEQYF.

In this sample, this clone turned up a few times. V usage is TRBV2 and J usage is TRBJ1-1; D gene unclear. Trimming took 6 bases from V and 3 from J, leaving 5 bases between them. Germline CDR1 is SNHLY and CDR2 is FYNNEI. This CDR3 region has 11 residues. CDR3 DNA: TGTGCCAGCAGAGGTGACACTGAAGCTTTCTTT. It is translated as CASRGDTEAFF. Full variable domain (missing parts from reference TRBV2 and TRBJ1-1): EPEVTQTPSHQVTQMGQEVILRCVPISNHLYFYWYRQILGQKVEFLVSFYNNEISEKSEIFDDQFSVERPDGSNFTLKIRSTKLEDSAMYFCASRGDTEAFFGQGTRLTVV.

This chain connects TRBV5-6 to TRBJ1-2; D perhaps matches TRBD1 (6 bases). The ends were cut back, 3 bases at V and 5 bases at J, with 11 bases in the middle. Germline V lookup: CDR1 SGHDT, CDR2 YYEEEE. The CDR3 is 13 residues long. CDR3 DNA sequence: TGTGCCAGCAGCTCTCAGGGGACGTATGGCTACACCTTC. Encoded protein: CASSSQGTYGYTF.

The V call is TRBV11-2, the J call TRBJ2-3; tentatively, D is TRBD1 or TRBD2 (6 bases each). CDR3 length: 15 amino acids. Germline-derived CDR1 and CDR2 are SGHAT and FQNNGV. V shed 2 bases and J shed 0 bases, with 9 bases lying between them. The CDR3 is CASSLWGASTDTQYF. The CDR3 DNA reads TGTGCCAGCAGCTTATGGGGGGCGAGCACAGATACGCAGTATTTT.

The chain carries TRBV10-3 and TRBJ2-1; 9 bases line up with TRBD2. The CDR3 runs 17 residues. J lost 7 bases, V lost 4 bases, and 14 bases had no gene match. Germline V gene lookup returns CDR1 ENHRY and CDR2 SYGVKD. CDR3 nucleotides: TGTGCCATCAGTGTAACGTTTGCGGGAGGGCCCGGTAATGAGCAGTTCTTC. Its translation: CAISVTFAGGPGNEQFF.

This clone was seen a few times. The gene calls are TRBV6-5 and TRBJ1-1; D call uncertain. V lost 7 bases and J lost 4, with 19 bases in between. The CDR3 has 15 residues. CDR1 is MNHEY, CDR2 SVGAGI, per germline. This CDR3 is CASNHNLGVGTEAFF. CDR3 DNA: TGTGCCAGCAACCACAACCTCGGGGTAGGCACTGAAGCTTTCTTT.

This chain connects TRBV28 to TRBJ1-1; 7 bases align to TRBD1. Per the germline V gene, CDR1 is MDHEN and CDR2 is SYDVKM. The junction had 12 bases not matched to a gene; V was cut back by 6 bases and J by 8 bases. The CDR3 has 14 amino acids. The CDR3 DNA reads TGTGCCAGCAGGGACAGGACCCCTTATGTCGAAGCTTTCTTT. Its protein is CASRDRTPYVEAFF.

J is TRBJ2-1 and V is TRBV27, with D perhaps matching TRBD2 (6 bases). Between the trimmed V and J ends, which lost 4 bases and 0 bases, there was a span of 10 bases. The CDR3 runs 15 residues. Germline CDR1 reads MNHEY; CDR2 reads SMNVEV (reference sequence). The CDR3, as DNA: TGTGCCAGCAGTTGGGGGGATAGCTCCTACAATGAGCAGTTCTTC. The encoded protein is CASSWGDSSYNEQFF.

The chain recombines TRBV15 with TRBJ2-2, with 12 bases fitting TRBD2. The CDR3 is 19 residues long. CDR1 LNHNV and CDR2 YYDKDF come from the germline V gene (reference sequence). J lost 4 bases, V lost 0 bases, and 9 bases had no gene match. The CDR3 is CATSRDGLAGYVSTGELFF. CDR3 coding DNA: TGTGCCACCAGCAGAGATGGACTAGCGGGATACGTGAGCACCGGGGAGCTGTTTTTT. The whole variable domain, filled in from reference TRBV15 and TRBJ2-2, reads DAMVIQNPRYQVTQFGKPVTLSCSQTLNHNVMYWYQQKSSQAPKLLFHYYDKDFNNEADTPDNFQSRRPNTSFCFLDIRSPGLGDTAMYLCATSRDGLAGYVSTGELFFGEGSRLTVL.

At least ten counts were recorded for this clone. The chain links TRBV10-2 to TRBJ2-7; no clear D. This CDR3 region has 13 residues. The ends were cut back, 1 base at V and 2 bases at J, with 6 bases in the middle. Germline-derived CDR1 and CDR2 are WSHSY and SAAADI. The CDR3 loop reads CASSEWKTYEQYF. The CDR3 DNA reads TGCGCCAGCAGTGAGTGGAAAACCTACGAGCAGTACTTC.

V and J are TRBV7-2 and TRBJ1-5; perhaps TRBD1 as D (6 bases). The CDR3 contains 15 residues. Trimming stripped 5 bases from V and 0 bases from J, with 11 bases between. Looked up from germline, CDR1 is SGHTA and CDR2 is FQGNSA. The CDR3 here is CASSPQGTSNQPQHF. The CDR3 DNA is TGTGCCAGCAGCCCTCAGGGGACTAGCAATCAGCCCCAGCATTTT.

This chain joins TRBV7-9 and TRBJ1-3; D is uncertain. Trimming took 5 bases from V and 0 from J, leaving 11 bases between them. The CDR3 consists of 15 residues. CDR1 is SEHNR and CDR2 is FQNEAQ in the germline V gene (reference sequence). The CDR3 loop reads CASSGGPVSGNTIYF. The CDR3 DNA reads TGTGCCAGCAGCGGTGGACCGGTCTCTGGAAACACCATATATTTT.

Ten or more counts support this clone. CDR3 in amino acids: CSVARDVHSGANVLTF. Written as DNA, the CDR3 is TGCAGCGTGGCTCGGGACGTCCACTCTGGGGCCAACGTCCTGACTTTC. This chain links TRBV29-1 with TRBJ2-6, with D perhaps TRBD1 or TRBD2 (5 bases each). Trimming shortened V by 6 bases and J by 0 bases, and 15 bases separated the two germline ends. Germline CDR1 SQVTM, CDR2 ANQGSEA. The CDR3 runs to 16 residues.

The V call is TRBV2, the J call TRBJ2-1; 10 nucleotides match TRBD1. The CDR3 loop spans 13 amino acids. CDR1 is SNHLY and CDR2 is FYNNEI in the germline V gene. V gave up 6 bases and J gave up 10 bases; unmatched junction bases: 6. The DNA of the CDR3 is TGTGCCAGCAGGACGGACAGGGGGATAGAGCAGTTCTTC. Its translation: CASRTDRGIEQFF. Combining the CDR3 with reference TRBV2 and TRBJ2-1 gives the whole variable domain EPEVTQTPSHQVTQMGQEVILRCVPISNHLYFYWYRQILGQKVEFLVSFYNNEISEKSEIFDDQFSVERPDGSNFTLKIRSTKLEDSAMYFCASRTDRGIEQFFGPGTRLTVL.

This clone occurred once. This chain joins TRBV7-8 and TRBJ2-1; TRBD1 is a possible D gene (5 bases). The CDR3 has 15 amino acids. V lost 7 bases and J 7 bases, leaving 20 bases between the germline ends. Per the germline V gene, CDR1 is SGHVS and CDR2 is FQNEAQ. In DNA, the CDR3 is TGTGCCAGCACCAAACTGGCGACAGTTGGGAATGAGCAGTTCTTC. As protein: CASTKLATVGNEQFF.

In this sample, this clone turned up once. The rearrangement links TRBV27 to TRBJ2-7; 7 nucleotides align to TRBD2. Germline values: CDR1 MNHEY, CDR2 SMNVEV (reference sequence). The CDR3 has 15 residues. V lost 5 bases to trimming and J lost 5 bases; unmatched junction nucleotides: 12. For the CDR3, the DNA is TGTGCCAGCAGTCGGTGGTCGAACGGGGGGAACGAGCAGTACTTC. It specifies CASSRWSNGGNEQYF.